One and the same sample provided the 8 T cell receptor beta chains below, sequenced in a study of T cells in Graves' hyperthyroidism and ophthalmopathy. The CDR3 regions of TCR beta were amplified from RNA transcripts. HTBI primers were employed in a first-round RT-PCR of the TCR CDR3. TCRdb analysed the multiplex PCR reads with MiXCR anew, one entry per CDR3 protein. The sample has about 640,000 distinct CDR3 sequences, 45% seen once. Sequencing was done on a sample of peripheral blood or thyroid tissue (not recorded which). Receptors originate from an adult man with Graves' disease, either hyperthyroidism or ophthalmopathy (not recorded which).

This clonotype was seen at least ten times. This chain links TRBV7-9 with TRBJ1-6; D gene unclear. V lost 1 base, J lost 8 bases, and 6 bases lay in between. Germline CDR1 is SEHNR and CDR2 is FQNEAQ (reference sequence). This CDR3 comprises 13 residues. The chain's CDR3 is CASSLDNDSPLHF. CDR3 nucleotides: TGTGCCAGCAGCTTAGACAATGATTCACCCCTCCACTTT. Complete variable domain (other parts from reference TRBV7-9 and TRBJ1-6): DTGVSQNPRHKITKRGQNVTFRCDPISEHNRLYWYRQTLGQGPEFLTYFQNEAQLEKSRLLSDRFSAERPKGSFSTLEIQRTEQGDSAMYLCASSLDNDSPLHFGNGTRLTVT.

This clonotype was seen at least ten times. J is TRBJ1-2 and V is TRBV20-1, with 8 bases that match TRBD1. Germline-derived CDR1 and CDR2 are DFQATT and SNEGSKA (reference sequence). The CDR3 spans 12 residues. V lost 6 bases, J lost 3 bases, and 3 bases stayed unmatched. CDR3 residues: CSAEGQDYGYTF. The CDR3 DNA follows: TGCAGTGCCGAGGGACAGGACTATGGCTACACCTTC.

Of note for this clonotype: This sequence may be a read error, since a much larger clone differs from it by one base. The chain couples TRBV2 to TRBJ1-1, with D possibly being TRBD1 (5 bases). CDR1 is SNHLY and CDR2 is FYNNEI in the germline V gene. The CDR3 runs to 13 residues. CDR3 nucleotides: TGTGCCGGCAGGGCCGAACCGAACACTGAAGCTTTCTTT. Translating it yields CAGRAEPNTEAFF.

The V gene is TRBV11-2, the J gene TRBJ1-1, with TRBD1 as a possible D gene (5 bases). The CDR3 contains 16 residues. V gave up 5 bases and J gave up 6 bases, with 22 bases separating them. CDR1 and CDR2 (germline): SGHAT, FQNNGV. The CDR3 spells CASSAPGRGRQAEAFF. The CDR3 DNA reads as TGTGCCAGCAGCGCCCCGGGACGGGGAAGGCAAGCTGAAGCTTTCTTT.

With regard to this clonotype: The germline gene is not matched at one end of the junction; a read error may be the cause. The chain recombines TRBV6-5 with TRBJ2-7; 7 bases line up with TRBD1. CDR1 and CDR2 from the germline V gene are MNHEY and SVGAGI. The CDR3 contains 14 residues. CDR3 sequence (DNA): TGTGCCATCAGTTACGGGACAGCCTTCTACGAGCAGTACTTC. Translating it yields CAISYGTAFYEQYF.

This clonotype was counted a few times. V gene TRBV20-1 combines with J gene TRBJ1-1; D is ambiguous. Germline V CDR1 and CDR2: DFQATT, SNEGSKA (reference sequence). This CDR3 spans 13 amino acids. The CDR3 nucleotides read TGCAGAGTAAAACGCGGGGTAAACACTGAAGCTTTCTTT. Amino acid sequence: CRVKRGVNTEAFF.

The chain links TRBV29-1 to TRBJ2-3; D might be TRBD2 (6 bases). Between the trimmed V and J ends, which lost 7 bases and 2 bases, there was a span of 19 bases. Germline CDR1 is SQVTM and CDR2 is ANQGSEA. This CDR3 comprises 15 residues. This chain's CDR3 is CSGLAAAGVTDTQYF. The CDR3 DNA is TGCAGCGGTCTCGCGGCAGCGGGTGTCACAGATACGCAGTATTTT.

The genes are TRBV20-1 and TRBJ2-5, with 9 bases matching TRBD1. In germline, CDR1 is DFQATT, CDR2 SNEGSKA (reference sequence). The CDR3 spans 15 residues. The J segment lost 4 bases and the V segment lost 0 bases, leaving 6 bases of the junction unmatched. The CDR3 spells CSARDWTGAGETQYF. The CDR3 bases are TGCAGTGCTAGAGATTGGACAGGGGCAGGAGAGACCCAGTACTTC.